Sequencing of this T cell receptor (beta chain) was carried out in a study of identical twins. Study findings and constraints: Donors were not followed over many years; analysis was cross-sectional.

Notes on this clonotype: The antigen is unknown. An end of the junction differs from the germline gene, which may be a read error.

This CDR3 spans 13 amino acids. The germline gives CDR1 LNHDA, CDR2 SQIVND (reference sequence). TCRdb reprocessed the 5' RACE reads via MiXCR and lists one record per CDR3 protein. The table includes around 480,000 distinct CDR3 sequences, more than 13% detected once. These data were likewise used in another study, on yellow fever vaccine responses in identical twins. That paper states: On the reported evidence, twins' vaccine T cell responses seemed partly convergent and partly personalized.

The origin of this receptor is a woman aged 18-30 years in good health. J is TRBJ2-5 and V is TRBV19; either TRBD1 or TRBD2 may fit D (5 bases each). Sequencing was carried out using CD4+ T cells sorted from blood. The CDR3 protein is CANSTEGSKTQYF. In DNA form, the CDR3 reads TGTGCCAATAGTACAGAGGGGTCGAAGACCCAGTACTTC.